This T cell receptor (beta chain) came from a study of T cell changes during pregnancy in multiple sclerosis. Clones were sequenced by immunoSEQ multiplex PCR, and TCRdb holds only the in-frame ones, with some missing. Of approximately 88,000 clones in the sample, over 90% are singletons; the top ten hold around 0.84%. Trimming cost V 3 bases and J 7 bases; bases outside gene matches: 6. The CDR3 totals 14 residues. CDR1 and CDR2 (germline): MGHDK, SYGVNS. The chain is built from TRBV25-1 and TRBJ1-2, with TRBD1 matching 9 bases. This sequence was found in a female donor with multiple sclerosis, enrolled in a pregnancy study. The sample here was peripheral blood, taken in the third trimester of pregnancy. The CDR3 coding sequence is TGTGCCAGCAGTGATTCGGGACAGGGTACTGGCTACACCTTC. It is translated as CASSDSGQGTGYTF.